This T cell receptor (beta chain) was found in a study of human T cells and chemical hapten exposure. Study overall: Alopecia universalis, totalis or areata was present in patients who were mostly female.

Time point reported: patch test 3, about 24 weeks after DPC sensitization. Treatment given: therapeutic diphenylcyclopropenone sensitization with weekly scalp DPC. TCRdb processed the RACE reads anew with MiXCR; each CDR3 protein has one entry. This sample has 180,000 or so distinct CDR3 sequences, with more than 20% found just once. The CDR3 loop spans 10 amino acids. Germline lookup yields CDR1 DFQATT and CDR2 SNEGSKA (reference sequence). V was pared by 3 bases and J by 7 bases, with 6 bases between. This chain links TRBV20-1 with TRBJ1-1; D unclear. The sequences come from whole blood, collected in connection with sensitization to the hapten diphenylcyclopropenone (DPC). The clonotype comes from a woman aged 40 to 50 with alopecia areata. Some clones in this sample may be carry-over from other donors' samples. CDR3 residues: CSASYIEAFF. In DNA form, the CDR3 reads TGCAGTGCTAGTTATATTGAAGCTTTCTTT.